This is a list of T cell receptor beta chains from one sample in a study of cytomegalovirus exposure and HLA in healthy donors. Assay used: immunoSEQ multiplex PCR; TCRdb lists only in-frame clones, some missing. The table shows about 190,000 clones, with over 80% occurring only once. The sequenced sample consisted of PBMCs. Source of these receptors: a boy aged 2 to 10 in good health and CMV-seronegative. CDR3s include the opening cysteine and the closing phenylalanine or tryptophan. D genes are given only for firm matches. Clone size is not always given. Where it is, it says once, few, many or a class for expanded clones.

TRBD1	TRBV25-1	-	TRBJ1-1	TGTGCCACCCACTCACAGGGGGACACTGAAGCTTTCTTT	CATHSQGDTEAFF
TRBD1	TRBV5-1	-	TRBJ2-5	TGCGCCAGCTCCCTGACAGGGGCCCTCCAAGAGACCCAGTACTTC	CASSLTGALQETQYF
TRBD1	TRBV27	few	TRBJ1-4	TGTGCCAGCAGCCTTAACAGGGGATCTAATGAAAAACTGTTTTTT	CASSLNRGSNEKLFF
TRBD2	TRBV2	-	TRBJ2-1	TGTGCCAGCAGAGCTCTAGCGGGAGTGAACAATGAGCAGTTCTTC	CASRALAGVNNEQFF
TRBD2	TRBV9	-	TRBJ2-2	TGTGCCAGCAGCGTAGGGACTAGCGGGAGTCACGGGGAGCTGTTTTTT	CASSVGTSGSHGELFF
TRBD1	TRBV6-1	once	TRBJ1-4	TGTGCCAGCAGCTGGGACAGGGTTAATGAAAAACTGTTTTTT	CASSWDRVNEKLFF
-	TRBV19	once	TRBJ2-7	TGTGCCAGTTCCGAAGGGAGGCTAGTCGACTACGAGCAGTACTTC	CASSEGRLVDYEQYF
-	TRBV4-3	few	TRBJ2-2	TGCGCCAGCAGCCAAGAAGAACAGGGCGACACCGGGGAGCTGTTTTTT	CASSQEEQGDTGELFF
TRBD1	TRBV7-2	-	TRBJ2-3	TGTGCCAGCAGCTTAGAAGCCCCGGGACAGCCCACAGATACGCAGTATTTT	CASSLEAPGQPTDTQYF
TRBD2	TRBV4-1	-	TRBJ2-3	TGCGCCAGCAGCCCCGGACTAGCGGGGCTCACAGATACGCAGTATTTT	CASSPGLAGLTDTQYF
-	TRBV6-5	few	TRBJ2-7	TGTGCCAGCAGTCCCGAACGGGAGCTCTCCTACGAGCAGTACTTC	CASSPERELSYEQYF
TRBD2	TRBV5-1	-	TRBJ2-5	TGCGCCAGCAGCTGGAGCGGGATACGGGAGACCCAGTACTTC	CASSWSGIRETQYF
TRBD1	TRBV20-1	-	TRBJ1-5	TGCAGTGCCGGGGACAGGCCCCAGCATTTT	CSAGDRPQHF
TRBD2	TRBV4-1	-	TRBJ2-1	TGCACCAGCAGCCAAGGGCGGGAGTGGGGAGAGCAGTTCTTC	CTSSQGREWGEQFF
TRBD2	TRBV11-2	-	TRBJ2-1	TGTGCCAGCAGCCTCGGGGGGAGGCCCTACAATGAGCAGTTCTTC	CASSLGGRPYNEQFF